Below are 14 T cell receptor beta chains sequenced from a single sample in a study of T cell responses to AZD1222 COVID-19 vaccine. Some clones are missing from TCRdb's copy, which holds only in-frame ones; the method was immunoSEQ multiplex PCR. The table has 95,000 to 120,000 clones, about 87% seen once. The material was peripheral blood, obtained 28 days after the second AZD1222 dose. All receptors come from an adult who received the AZD1222 COVID-19 vaccine.

The rearrangement joins TRBV12-3 or TRBV12-4 to TRBJ1-2; D not certain. The CDR3 contains 11 residues. V was shortened by 1 base and J by 6 bases, with 3 bases between the two germline ends. CDR3 nucleotides: TGTGCCAGCAGTTTAGGGGATGGCTACACCTTC. Amino acid sequence: CASSLGDGYTF.

CDR3 region: CASSSQVWSPLHF. CDR3 nucleotide sequence: TGTGCCAGCAGTTCCCAGGTATGGTCACCCCTCCACTTT. The rearrangement joins TRBV12-3 or TRBV12-4 to TRBJ1-6; no firm D call. The CDR3 loop spans 13 amino acids. The V and J ends lost 4 bases and 10 bases respectively, with 11 bases between them.

The rearrangement uses TRBV18 and TRBJ1-2; 12 bases are a match to TRBD1. The J segment lost 7 bases and the V segment lost 4 bases, leaving 13 bases of the junction unmatched. CDR1 is KGHSH, CDR2 LQKENI, per germline. The CDR3 loop spans 17 amino acids. CDR3 residues: CASSLLTTGTGGVGYTF. CDR3 sequence (DNA): TGTGCCAGCTCACTATTAACTACCGGGACAGGGGGCGTTGGCTACACCTTC. Drawing the rest from reference TRBV18 and TRBJ1-2, the complete variable domain is NAGVMQNPRHLVRRRGQEARLRCSPMKGHSHVYWYRQLPEEGLKFMVYLQKENIIDESGMPKERFSAEFPKEGPSILRIQQVVRGDSAAYFCASSLLTTGTGGVGYTFGSGTRLTVV.

This rearrangement joins TRBV12-3 or TRBV12-4 to TRBJ1-1; D not certain. The CDR3 length is 13 residues. The germline V and J ends were trimmed by 6 bases and 5 bases, with 13 bases remaining between them. The CDR3 DNA is TGTGCCAGCAGCCGCGGACCCTTGACTGAAGCTTTCTTT. Protein: CASSRGPLTEAFF.

The chain uses TRBV6-2 or TRBV6-3 and TRBJ1-5; possibly TRBD1 for D (5 bases). V dropped 1 base and J dropped 0 bases, with 10 bases sitting between them. Germline V gene lookup returns CDR1 MNHEY and CDR2 SVGEGT. The CDR3 totals 16 residues. The CDR3 loop reads CASSYWDVYSNQPQHF. CDR3 DNA sequence: TGTGCCAGCAGTTACTGGGACGTGTATAGCAATCAGCCCCAGCATTTT.

J is TRBJ1-3 and V is TRBV28; 7 bases match TRBD1. This CDR3 spans 15 amino acids. V dropped 5 bases and J dropped 2; count of bases not matched to a gene: 6. Germline CDR1 MDHEN, CDR2 SYDVKM. The CDR3 here is CASSNPTGAGNTIYF. The CDR3 region has the DNA TGTGCCAGCAGTAACCCCACAGGGGCTGGAAACACCATATATTTT.

V is TRBV19 and J is TRBJ2-1; 7 bases match TRBD1. CDR3 length: 16 amino acids. After removal of 4 bases from V and 0 bases from J, the junction contained 6 bases not matched to a gene. Germline CDR1 LNHDA, CDR2 SQIVND (reference sequence). The CDR3: CASSNPGQSSYNEQFF. The CDR3 nucleotides read TGTGCCAGTAGTAACCCGGGACAGAGCTCCTACAATGAGCAGTTCTTC.

The chain employs TRBV25-1 and TRBJ1-2; 7 nucleotides align to TRBD1. The CDR3 length is 15 residues. Trimming removed 5 bases from V and 1 base from J; junction bases left unmatched: 7. CDR1 and CDR2 (germline): MGHDK, SYGVNS. This chain's CDR3 is CASSTRTGFNYGYTF. CDR3 nucleotides: TGTGCCAGCAGTACCCGGACAGGATTTAACTATGGCTACACCTTC.

The gene calls are TRBV6-5 and TRBJ2-7; 8 positions match TRBD1. Germline assignment: CDR1 MNHEY and CDR2 SVGAGI. This CDR3 comprises 14 residues. The V gene end was trimmed by 5 bases and the J gene end by 0 bases; junction bases not matched to a gene: 3. The chain's CDR3 is CASSKDRVSYEQYF. In DNA, the CDR3 is TGTGCCAGCAGTAAGGACAGGGTCTCCTACGAGCAGTACTTC.

The chain joins TRBV10-3 to TRBJ1-1, with D tentatively TRBD1 (5 bases). The CDR3 sequence is 13 residues long. CDR1 is ENHRY, CDR2 SYGVKD, per germline. V lost 0 bases to trimming and J lost 7 bases, with 9 bases between them. The CDR3 sequence: CAISESRGGEAFF. CDR3 in DNA: TGTGCCATCAGTGAGTCTAGGGGCGGTGAAGCTTTCTTT.

This clone showed up just a few times. J is TRBJ2-5 and V is TRBV29-1; the match to TRBD2 covers 10 bases. The CDR3 extends over 13 amino acids. CDR1 is SQVTM and CDR2 is ANQGSEA in the germline V gene. J gave up 6 bases and V 7 bases, and 8 bases lay outside the gene matches. CDR3 DNA: TGCAGCGGCACTAGCGGGGCGGGGAAGACCCAGTACTTC. Translated, it gives CSGTSGAGKTQYF.

The CDR3 sequence: CASRQQGSGNTIYF. The CDR3 bases are TGTGCCAGCAGACAACAGGGCTCTGGAAACACCATATATTTT. The chain uses TRBV28 and TRBJ1-3; D may be TRBD1 (6 bases). V was clipped by 6 bases and J by 0 bases, with 9 bases between them. Per germline, CDR1 MDHEN and CDR2 SYDVKM. This CDR3 spans 14 amino acids. The full variable domain, with the rest looked up from reference TRBV28 and TRBJ1-3, is DVKVTQSSRYLVKRTGEKVFLECVQDMDHENMFWYRQDPGLGLRLIYFSYDVKMKEKGDIPEGYSVSREKKERFSLILESASTNQTSMYLCASRQQGSGNTIYFGEGSWLTVV.

This clone was recorded once. The CDR3 sequence is CASSPGGAETQYF. The CDR3 bases are TGTGCCAGCAGCCCAGGGGGCGCGGAGACCCAGTACTTC. The rearrangement joins TRBV7-9 to TRBJ2-5; 8 nucleotides agree with TRBD1. The CDR3 spans 13 residues. With V trimmed by 5 bases and J by 5 bases, 4 bases remained unmatched. The germline gives CDR1 SEHNR, CDR2 FQNEAQ (reference sequence).

This chain connects TRBV4-1 to TRBJ1-1; D perhaps matches TRBD1 (5 bases). CDR3 size: 14 residues. The V gene lost 3 bases and the J gene lost 3 bases, with 11 bases spanning the gap. CDR1 and CDR2 from the germline V gene are MGHRA and YSYEKL. CDR3 in amino acids: CASSHEGVHTEAFF. CDR3 in DNA: TGCGCCAGCAGCCACGAAGGGGTTCACACTGAAGCTTTCTTT.